The clone carrying this T cell receptor beta chain was observed at least ten times. The antigen is undetermined. This sample was included in a study of T cells in Graves' hyperthyroidism and ophthalmopathy. Germline CDR1 SNHLY, CDR2 FYNNEI. V was trimmed by 3 bases and J by 6 bases, leaving 6 bases between them. This CDR3 contains 11 residues. A patient was excluded if there was uncontrolled infection, other autoimmune disease, pregnancy or lactation. Amplification of TCR beta CDR3 regions was performed using RNA transcripts as template. The TCR CDR3 was amplified in a first-round RT-PCR using the HTBI primer set. MiXCR, applied by TCRdb to the multiplex PCR reads, yields one record per CDR3 protein. The table has hundreds of thousands of distinct CDR3 sequences, around 14% seen once. Study-wide results and caveats: In blood, most of the thyroid clonotypes expanded above 0.001 were also present.

The V gene is TRBV2, the J gene TRBJ2-7, with D uncertain. Sequences were obtained from blood. This clonotype originated in a woman between 18 and 29 years old with Graves' hyperthyroidism. Written as DNA, the CDR3 is TGTGCCAGCAGTGACTTGGGCGAGCAGTACTTC. This gives the protein CASSDLGEQYF.